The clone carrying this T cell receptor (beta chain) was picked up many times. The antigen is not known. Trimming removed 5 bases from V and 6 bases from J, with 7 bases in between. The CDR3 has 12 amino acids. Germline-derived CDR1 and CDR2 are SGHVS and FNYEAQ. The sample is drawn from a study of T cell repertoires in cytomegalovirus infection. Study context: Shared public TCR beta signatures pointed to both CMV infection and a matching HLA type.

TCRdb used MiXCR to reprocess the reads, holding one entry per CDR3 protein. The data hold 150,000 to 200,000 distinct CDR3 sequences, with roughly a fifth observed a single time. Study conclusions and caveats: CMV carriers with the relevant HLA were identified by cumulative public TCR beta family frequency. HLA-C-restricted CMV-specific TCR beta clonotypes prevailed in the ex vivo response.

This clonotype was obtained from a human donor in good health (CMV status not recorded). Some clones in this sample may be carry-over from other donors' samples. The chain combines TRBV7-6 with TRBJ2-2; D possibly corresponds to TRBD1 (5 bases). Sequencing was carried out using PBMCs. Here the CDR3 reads CASSHRSGELFF. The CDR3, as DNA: TGTGCCAGCAGCCACAGGTCCGGGGAGCTGTTTTTT.